This entry is about one TCR beta chain. This record belongs to a study of shared clonotypes between healthy human individuals. The table came from immunoSEQ multiplex PCR; TCRdb's copy has only in-frame clones and leaves some out. The sample gives over 1.5 million clones, about 98% of which show up once; approximately 0.45% is in the top ten. The sequenced sample was naive CD4+ T cells sorted from blood. The sample's subset: CD45RA+ positively selected. This TCR was recovered from a man aged 25 to 40 in good health.

The DNA of the CDR3 is TGTGCCAGCAGCCCGGGACATCTTCAGGTTCCGACCCAGTACTTC. Amino acids: CASSPGHLQVPTQYF. The chain couples TRBV5-4 to TRBJ2-5, with a possible D match to TRBD1 (6 bases). The CDR3 totals 15 residues. The germline V and J ends were trimmed by 4 bases and 7 bases, with 20 bases remaining between them. Germline V lookup: CDR1 SGHNT, CDR2 YYREEE (reference sequence).